The source of this TCR beta chain is a study of T cell changes during pregnancy in multiple sclerosis. The V and J ends lost 0 bases and 9 bases respectively, with 12 bases between them. Germline values: CDR1 SGHRS, CDR2 YFSETQ. The CDR3 has 13 amino acids. Sequenced by immunoSEQ multiplex PCR; TCRdb stores in-frame clones only, minus some. The sample holds about 44,000 clones, less than 95% seen once. The chain couples TRBV5-1 to TRBJ1-1; no clear D gene. Material: CD4+ T cells from peripheral blood mononuclear cells, obtained in the third trimester of pregnancy. The clonotype was recovered from a female donor with multiple sclerosis, enrolled in a pregnancy study. CDR3 sequence reads: CASSLETTYKAFF. In DNA, the CDR3 is TGCGCCAGCAGCTTGGAAACTACCTATAAAGCTTTCTTT.